The 30 T cell receptor beta chains below all came from one sample that was sequenced in a study of naive and memory T cell subsets. Findings and limits, study-wide: Naive repertoires, especially CD8, held a few larger clonotypes, possibly memory cells re-expressing CD45RA.

These receptors' targets are unknown. An equimolar mix of two oligonucleotides served as the beta constant-region primer for TRBC1 and TRBC2. Four rounds of PCR amplified the ligated cDNA using nested alpha and beta constant-region primers plus SP2. TCRdb re-analysed the UMI-ligation and nested PCR reads in MiXCR, keeping a single row per CDR3 protein. Of over 110,000 distinct CDR3 sequences in the sample, around 21% were seen once. The sequenced sample was naive CD8+ T cells from blood. Receptors were obtained from a human donor in good health.

This clonotype was observed many times. The rearrangement joins TRBV14 to TRBJ2-1, with 9 nucleotides matching TRBD2. CDR1 is SGHDN, CDR2 FVKESK, per germline. The CDR3 extends over 15 amino acids. The V and J ends lost 4 bases and 2 bases, in that order; junction bases with no gene match: 3. The CDR3 DNA is TGTGCCAGCAGCCCCTTAGCGGGAGCCTACAATGAGCAGTTCTTC. Translating it yields CASSPLAGAYNEQFF.

The rearrangement joins TRBV28 to TRBJ2-5; D is undetermined. Trimming took off 6 bases at V and 5 bases at J, with 16 bases between the two ends. The CDR3 runs to 14 residues. Germline assignment: CDR1 MDHEN and CDR2 SYDVKM. The CDR3 protein is CASSHTVGQETQYF. The CDR3 DNA reads TGTGCCAGCAGCCATACAGTGGGCCAGGAGACCCAGTACTTC.

This clonotype came up a few times. The chain recombines TRBV6-5 with TRBJ1-2; D is undetermined. Germline loops: CDR1 MNHEY, CDR2 SVGAGI. V was shortened by 6 bases and J by 5 bases, with 13 bases between the two germline ends. The CDR3 consists of 13 residues. Written as DNA, the CDR3 is TGTGCCAGCAGACCGGGAGGATGGTATGGCTACACCTTC. Amino acid sequence: CASRPGGWYGYTF.

The chain couples TRBV28 to TRBJ2-3, with 9 bases matching TRBD2. Germline V gene data show CDR1 as MDHEN and CDR2 as SYDVKM. The V segment lost 0 bases and the J segment 0 bases; nucleotides outside the gene matches: 4. This CDR3 is built from 17 residues. CDR3 amino acids: CASSLWSSGVSTDTQYF. The CDR3, as DNA: TGTGCCAGCAGTTTATGGTCTAGCGGGGTTAGCACAGATACGCAGTATTTT.

The chain links TRBV29-1 to TRBJ2-7; 9 bases agree with TRBD1. This CDR3 is built from 13 residues. V was pared by 5 bases and J by 5 bases, with 7 bases of the junction left unmatched. CDR1 and CDR2 from the germline V gene are SQVTM and ANQGSEA. CDR3 DNA sequence: TGCAGCGTTCCCGGGACAGGGAGCAACGAGCAGTACTTC. Translation gives CSVPGTGSNEQYF.

The CDR3 region has the DNA TGTGCCAGCAGTTTAACCCCCCCTTTCGAGGGGGGGCAAGAGACCCAGTACTTC. Encoded protein: CASSLTPPFEGGQETQYF. This rearrangement joins TRBV6-6 to TRBJ2-5, with D possibly matching TRBD2 (7 bases). This CDR3 has 18 amino acids. Germline V lookup: CDR1 MNHNY, CDR2 SVGAGI (reference sequence). The ends were cut back, 4 bases at V and 2 bases at J, with 23 bases in the middle.

This clonotype was seen a handful of times. This chain connects TRBV7-2 to TRBJ2-7; 8 bases map to TRBD2. The CDR3 totals 17 residues. Germline CDR1 and CDR2: SGHTA and FQGNSA. Losses at the gene ends were 0 bases for V and 2 bases for J; bases not matched to a gene: 9. The CDR3 reads CASSLAAGGFEAYEQYF. The CDR3 coding sequence is TGTGCCAGCAGCTTAGCTGCGGGAGGTTTCGAAGCCTACGAGCAGTACTTC.

CDR3: CASTLAGGLREQYF. The CDR3 region has the DNA TGTGCCAGCACCCTCGCGGGGGGGCTGAGGGAGCAGTACTTC. The chain recombines TRBV28 with TRBJ2-7; 9 nucleotides align to TRBD2. V lost 7 bases to trimming and J lost 7 bases; unmatched junction nucleotides: 11. Germline V gene data show CDR1 as MDHEN and CDR2 as SYDVKM. The CDR3 is made up of 14 amino acids.

This clonotype showed up just a few times. The rearrangement links TRBV12-3 or TRBV12-4 to TRBJ1-2; D is possibly TRBD1 (5 bases). The V and J ends lost 8 bases and 4 bases respectively, with 11 bases between them. The CDR3 has 12 residues. This CDR3 reads CASGDSLYGYTF. The CDR3, as DNA: TGTGCCAGCGGTGACAGCCTCTATGGCTACACCTTC.

J is TRBJ2-3 and V is TRBV12-3 or TRBV12-4, with a possible D match to TRBD2 (6 bases). There are 11 residues in the CDR3. V lost 7 bases to trimming and J lost 8 bases, with 10 bases between them. Here the CDR3 reads CASTLGGTQYF. The CDR3 DNA sequence: TGTGCCAGCACTCTGGGGGGTACGCAGTATTTT.

This clonotype was counted a few times. V and J are TRBV6-2 or TRBV6-3 and TRBJ2-2, with no clear D. The CDR3 is 13 amino acids. The germline V gene encodes CDR1 MNHEY and CDR2 SVGEGT. V was clipped by 11 bases and J by 7 bases, with 17 bases between them. CDR3 sequence reads: CAGRTPPLGELFF. The CDR3 DNA sequence: TGTGCCGGACGAACCCCCCCTCTCGGGGAGCTGTTTTTT.

The sample holds a few counts of this clonotype. This rearrangement joins TRBV27 to TRBJ1-2; tentative D call: TRBD1 (6 bases). The CDR3 contains 14 residues. The germline gives CDR1 MNHEY, CDR2 SMNVEV (reference sequence). With 0 bases removed from V and 8 bases from J, the gap between germline ends came to 13 bases. In nucleotides, the CDR3 is TGTGCCAGCAGTTTATCGTCGACAGGTCGGGGCTACACCTTC. As protein: CASSLSSTGRGYTF.

This chain joins TRBV6-1 and TRBJ2-1; no firm D call. The CDR3 loop spans 13 amino acids. Germline V gives CDR1 MNHNS, CDR2 SASEGT. V was clipped by 4 bases and J by 5 bases, with 9 bases between them. CDR3 protein: CASSGFTDNEQFF. The CDR3 region has the DNA TGTGCCAGCAGTGGATTCACGGACAATGAGCAGTTCTTC.

CDR3 DNA sequence: TGTGCCAGCAGCCAAGATTTCAGGCTAGCGGGAGGGATCTCCTACAATGAGCAGTTCTTC. It is translated as CASSQDFRLAGGISYNEQFF. The chain is built from TRBV3-1 and TRBJ2-1, with 12 bases identical to TRBD2. After removal of 0 bases from V and 0 bases from J, the junction contained 9 bases not matched to a gene. Germline V gene sequence: CDR1 LGHDT, CDR2 YNNKEL (reference sequence). The CDR3 has 20 amino acids.

The V call is TRBV5-1, the J call TRBJ2-5; TRBD2 agrees at 7 bases. The CDR3 extends over 17 amino acids. V lost 4 bases to trimming and J lost 4 bases; unmatched junction nucleotides: 16. The germline gives CDR1 SGHRS, CDR2 YFSETQ. The CDR3 here is CASSPLGAGAVVETQYF. CDR3 nucleotides: TGCGCCAGCAGCCCCCTTGGGGCGGGAGCGGTTGTAGAGACCCAGTACTTC. Supplemented by reference TRBV5-1 and TRBJ2-5, the full variable domain reads KAGVTQTPRYLIKTRGQQVTLSCSPISGHRSVSWYQQTPGQGLQFLFEYFSETQRNKGNFPGRFSGRQFSNSRSEMNVSTLELGDSALYLCASSPLGAGAVVETQYFGPGTRLLVL.

DNA of the CDR3: TGTGCCACCAGTCCCCACTCCCCGTCCTACAATGAGCAGTTCTTC. Protein: CATSPHSPSYNEQFF. The genes are TRBV24-1 and TRBJ2-1; D unclear. The V end was cut by 6 bases, the J end by 1 base, with 12 bases between. CDR1 is KGHDR and CDR2 is SFDVKD in the germline V gene. The length of the CDR3 is 15 residues.

This clonotype was detected once. CDR3 in DNA: TGCAGCGTTGCGGGGGGCCGCTCCTACGAGCAGTACTTC. The encoded protein is CSVAGGRSYEQYF. This sequence joins TRBV29-1 and TRBJ2-7, with D tentatively TRBD2 (7 bases). V was trimmed by 4 bases and J by 0 bases, leaving 10 bases between them. The CDR3 consists of 13 residues. From germline, CDR1 is SQVTM and CDR2 ANQGSEA.

The chain couples TRBV5-1 to TRBJ2-1, with TRBD2 identical over 11 bases. Germline V lookup: CDR1 SGHRS, CDR2 YFSETQ. The J segment lost 5 bases and the V segment lost 8 bases, leaving 9 bases of the junction unmatched. The length of the CDR3 is 15 residues. The DNA of the CDR3 is TGCGCCAGTCCAAAGACTAGCGGGATAAACAATGAGCAGTTCTTC. Amino acid sequence: CASPKTSGINNEQFF.

The rearrangement links TRBV7-2 to TRBJ2-3; TRBD1 aligns across 9 bases. The germline gives CDR1 SGHTA, CDR2 FQGNSA. The V gene end was trimmed by 4 bases and the J gene end by 15 bases; junction bases not matched to a gene: 11. The CDR3 is made up of 13 amino acids. The CDR3 is CASSSGGTGFLYF. CDR3 DNA: TGTGCCAGCAGCTCAGGCGGGACAGGGTTTTTATATTTT.

V and J are TRBV6-2 or TRBV6-3 and TRBJ2-7; 9 nucleotides match TRBD1. The V and J ends lost 8 bases and 3 bases, in that order; junction bases with no gene match: 11. Germline V gives CDR1 MNHEY, CDR2 SVGEGT. This CDR3 comprises 15 residues. The CDR3 DNA sequence: TGTGCCAGCTCCCCCCGGGGACAGGGAGGCTACGAGCAGTACTTC. Protein sequence: CASSPRGQGGYEQYF.

This clonotype turned up a few times. The chain's CDR3 is CASSGWTHNEQFF. As DNA, the CDR3 is TGTGCCAGCAGTGGCTGGACCCACAATGAGCAGTTCTTC. J is TRBJ2-1 and V is TRBV12-3 or TRBV12-4; D is unresolved. V was cut by 5 bases and J by 5 bases, with 10 bases left in between. The CDR3 sequence is 13 residues long.

The chain carries TRBV27 and TRBJ1-4, with a possible D match to TRBD1 (6 bases). The CDR3 extends over 14 amino acids. The germline V gene has CDR1 MNHEY and CDR2 SMNVEV (reference sequence). Trimming pared 3 bases from V and 7 bases from J, leaving 12 bases between. The CDR3 DNA is TGTGCCAGCAGTTTGGTACAGGGAGGTGAAAAACTGTTTTTT. Encoded protein: CASSLVQGGEKLFF.

With respect to this clonotype: The germline gene is not matched at one end of the junction; a read error may be the cause. This rearrangement joins TRBV6-2 or TRBV6-3 to TRBJ2-1, with D possibly matching TRBD2 (5 bases). There are 12 residues in the CDR3. Germline assignment: CDR1 MNHEY and CDR2 SVGEGT. In DNA form, the CDR3 reads TGTGCCAGCAGTTACGGCTTTTCCGAGGGAGTCTTC. Protein sequence: CASSYGFSEGVF.

This clonotype was detected only a few times. The V gene is TRBV12-3 or TRBV12-4, the J gene TRBJ2-1, with 9 bases identical to TRBD2. V shed 4 bases, J shed 9 bases, and the junction held 1 base outside the gene matches. This CDR3 spans 12 amino acids. The CDR3: CASSSTSGEQFF. The CDR3 DNA follows: TGTGCCAGCAGTTCGACTAGCGGTGAGCAGTTCTTC.

The chain joins TRBV6-1 to TRBJ2-7, with a weak D call TRBD1 (6 bases). This CDR3 has 14 amino acids. Trimming removed 2 bases from V and 4 bases from J, with 12 bases in between. In germline, CDR1 is MNHNS, CDR2 SASEGT. The CDR3, as DNA: TGTGCCAGCAGTGAAATAGGGACAACTTACGAGCAGTACTTC. Residues: CASSEIGTTYEQYF.

V is TRBV12-3 or TRBV12-4 and J is TRBJ2-1; 7 nucleotides match TRBD2. The J segment lost 6 bases and the V segment lost 8 bases, leaving 1 base of the junction unmatched. The CDR3 sequence is 11 residues long. CDR3 nucleotides: TGTGCCAGCGGGAGGGGCAATGAGCAGTTCTTC. Translation gives CASGRGNEQFF.

The chain uses TRBV6-5 and TRBJ2-5; TRBD2 aligns across 7 bases. Trimming cost V 4 bases and J 5 bases; bases outside gene matches: 13. The germline CDR1 and CDR2 sequences are MNHEY and SVGAGI. The CDR3 extends over 16 amino acids. The CDR3 DNA reads as TGTGCCAGCAGTTTACAACCTAGCGGACCGACGGAGACCCAGTACTTC. This encodes CASSLQPSGPTETQYF.

This clonotype was detected only once. Mismatch with germline at one junction end may stem from a read error. The CDR3 region is CASRDGTSGRYEQNF. The CDR3 nucleotides read TGTGCCAGCAGGGACGGGACTAGCGGGAGGTACGAGCAGAACTTC. The rearrangement links TRBV11-1 to TRBJ2-7; 15 bases map to TRBD2. Germline V gives CDR1 SGHAT, CDR2 FQDESV (reference sequence). The CDR3 is 15 amino acids.

This clonotype was seen at least ten times. The V call is TRBV27, the J call TRBJ2-4; unclear D gene. The CDR3 is 16 amino acids. Trimming took 0 bases from V and 3 from J, leaving 12 bases between them. Germline-derived CDR1 and CDR2 are MNHEY and SMNVEV (reference sequence). As DNA, the CDR3 is TGTGCCAGCAGTTTATCGGCCGGGCTAGACAAAAACATTCAGTACTTC. Translation gives CASSLSAGLDKNIQYF.

The rearrangement joins TRBV5-1 to TRBJ2-3; possibly TRBD2 for D (5 bases). Trimming took 3 bases from V and 6 from J, leaving 17 bases between them. Germline V gives CDR1 SGHRS, CDR2 YFSETQ. The CDR3 has 15 residues. CDR3 in amino acids: CASSSLPGSADTQYF. The CDR3 DNA sequence: TGCGCCAGCAGCTCCCTCCCTGGGAGCGCGGATACGCAGTATTTT.